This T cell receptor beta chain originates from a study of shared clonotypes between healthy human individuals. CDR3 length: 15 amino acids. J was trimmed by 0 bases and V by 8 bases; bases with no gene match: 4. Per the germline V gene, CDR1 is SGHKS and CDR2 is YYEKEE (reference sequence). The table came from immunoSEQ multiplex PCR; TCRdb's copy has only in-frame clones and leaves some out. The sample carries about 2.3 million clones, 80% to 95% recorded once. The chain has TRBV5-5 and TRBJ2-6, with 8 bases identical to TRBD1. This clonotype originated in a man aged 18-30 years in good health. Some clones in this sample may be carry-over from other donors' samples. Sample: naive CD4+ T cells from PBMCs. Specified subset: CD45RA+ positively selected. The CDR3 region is CASDRGNSGANVLTF. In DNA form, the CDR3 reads TGTGCCAGTGACAGGGGAAACTCTGGGGCCAACGTCCTGACTTTC.